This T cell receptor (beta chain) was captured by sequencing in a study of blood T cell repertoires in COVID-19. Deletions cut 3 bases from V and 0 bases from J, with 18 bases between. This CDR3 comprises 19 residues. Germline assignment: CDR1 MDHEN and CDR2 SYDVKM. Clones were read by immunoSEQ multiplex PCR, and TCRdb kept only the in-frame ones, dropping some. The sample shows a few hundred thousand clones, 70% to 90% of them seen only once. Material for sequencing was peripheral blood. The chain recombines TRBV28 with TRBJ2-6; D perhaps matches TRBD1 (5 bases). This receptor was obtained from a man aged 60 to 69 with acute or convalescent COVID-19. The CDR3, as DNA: TGTGCCAGCAGTTTCCCCCCGGGCAGGGCCCGCTCTGGGGCCAACGTCCTGACTTTC. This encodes CASSFPPGRARSGANVLTF.